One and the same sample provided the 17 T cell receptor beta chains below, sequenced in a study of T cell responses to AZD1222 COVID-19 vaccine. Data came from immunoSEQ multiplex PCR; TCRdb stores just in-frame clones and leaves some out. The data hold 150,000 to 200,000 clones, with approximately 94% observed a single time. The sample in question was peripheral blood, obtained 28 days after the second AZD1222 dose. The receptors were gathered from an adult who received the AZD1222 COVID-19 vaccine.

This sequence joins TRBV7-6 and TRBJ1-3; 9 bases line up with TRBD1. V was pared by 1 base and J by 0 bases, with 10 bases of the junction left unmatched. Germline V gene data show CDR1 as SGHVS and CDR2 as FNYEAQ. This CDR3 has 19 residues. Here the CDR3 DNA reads TGTGCCAGCAGCTTAGAACCCCTGGGACAGGGCAGCTCTGGAAACACCATATATTTT. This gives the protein CASSLEPLGQGSSGNTIYF.

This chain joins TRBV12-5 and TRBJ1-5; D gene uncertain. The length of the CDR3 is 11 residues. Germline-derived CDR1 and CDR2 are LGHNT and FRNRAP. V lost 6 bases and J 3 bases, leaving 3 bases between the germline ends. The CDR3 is CASGTNQPQHF. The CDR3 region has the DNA TGTGCTAGTGGCACCAATCAGCCCCAGCATTTT.

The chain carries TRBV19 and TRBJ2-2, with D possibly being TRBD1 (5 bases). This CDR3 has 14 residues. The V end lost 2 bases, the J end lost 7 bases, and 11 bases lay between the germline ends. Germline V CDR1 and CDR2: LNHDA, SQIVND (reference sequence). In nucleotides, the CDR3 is TGTGCCAGTAGTATACACCAGGGAAACGGGGAGCTGTTTTTT. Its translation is CASSIHQGNGELFF. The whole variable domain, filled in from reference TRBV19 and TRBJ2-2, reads DGGITQSPKYLFRKEGQNVTLSCEQNLNHDAMYWYRQDPGQGLRLIYYSQIVNDFQKGDIAEGYSVSREKKESFPLTVTSAQKNPTAFYLCASSIHQGNGELFFGEGSRLTVL.

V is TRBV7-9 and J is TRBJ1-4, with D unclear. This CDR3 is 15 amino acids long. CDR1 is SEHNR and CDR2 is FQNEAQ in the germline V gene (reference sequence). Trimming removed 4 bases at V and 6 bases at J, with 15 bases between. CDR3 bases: TGTGCCAGCAGCTCAGGAGGGAGTCCCGATGAAAAACTGTTTTTT. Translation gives CASSSGGSPDEKLFF.

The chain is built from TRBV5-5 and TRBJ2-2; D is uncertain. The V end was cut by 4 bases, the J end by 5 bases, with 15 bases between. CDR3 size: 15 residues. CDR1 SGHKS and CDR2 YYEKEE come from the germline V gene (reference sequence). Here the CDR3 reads CASSLITDQTGELFF. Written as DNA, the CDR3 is TGTGCCAGCAGCCTAATCACCGACCAGACCGGGGAGCTGTTTTTT.

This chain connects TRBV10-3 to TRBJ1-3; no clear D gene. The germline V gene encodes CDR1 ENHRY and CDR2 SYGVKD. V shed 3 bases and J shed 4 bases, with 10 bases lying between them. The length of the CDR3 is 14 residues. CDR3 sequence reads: CAISDGVSGNTIYF. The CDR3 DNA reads TGTGCCATCAGTGATGGGGTGTCGGGAAACACCATATATTTT.

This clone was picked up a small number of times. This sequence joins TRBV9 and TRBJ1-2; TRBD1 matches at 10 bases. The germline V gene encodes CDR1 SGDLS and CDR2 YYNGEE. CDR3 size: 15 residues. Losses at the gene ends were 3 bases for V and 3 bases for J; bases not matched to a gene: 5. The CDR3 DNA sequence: TGTGCCAGCAGCGCTTCCGGGACAGGGGACTATGGCTACACCTTC. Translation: CASSASGTGDYGYTF.

CDR3 amino acids: CASSFRTDLSYNEQFF. Written as DNA, the CDR3 is TGCGCCAGCAGCTTTCGGACAGATCTCTCCTACAATGAGCAGTTCTTC. The J gene is TRBJ2-1, the V gene TRBV5-1, with D maybe TRBD1 (6 bases). Germline CDR1 SGHRS, CDR2 YFSETQ. The CDR3 consists of 16 residues. The germline V and J ends were trimmed by 2 bases and 0 bases, with 12 bases remaining between them.

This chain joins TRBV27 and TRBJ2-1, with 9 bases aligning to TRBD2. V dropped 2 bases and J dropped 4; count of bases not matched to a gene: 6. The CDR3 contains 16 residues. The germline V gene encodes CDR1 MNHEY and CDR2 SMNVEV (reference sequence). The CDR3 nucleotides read TGTGCCAGCAGTTTAGTTAATAGCGGGGGTTACAATGAGCAGTTCTTC. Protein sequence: CASSLVNSGGYNEQFF.

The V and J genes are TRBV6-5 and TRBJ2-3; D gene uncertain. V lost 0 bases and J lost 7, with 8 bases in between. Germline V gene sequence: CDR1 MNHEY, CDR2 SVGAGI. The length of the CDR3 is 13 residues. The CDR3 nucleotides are TGTGCCAGCAGTTACTCGAATGGCAATACGCAGTATTTT. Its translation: CASSYSNGNTQYF.

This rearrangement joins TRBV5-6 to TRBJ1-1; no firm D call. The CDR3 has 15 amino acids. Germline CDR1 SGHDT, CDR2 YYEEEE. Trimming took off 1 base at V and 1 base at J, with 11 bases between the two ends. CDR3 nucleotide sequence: TGTGCCAGCAGCTTGCTTGGCAGAGAGAACACTGAAGCTTTCTTT. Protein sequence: CASSLLGRENTEAFF.

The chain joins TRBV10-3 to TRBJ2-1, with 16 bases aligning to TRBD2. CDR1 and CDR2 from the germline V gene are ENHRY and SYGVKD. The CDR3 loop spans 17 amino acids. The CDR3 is CASRGTSGRAGWDEQFF. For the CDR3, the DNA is TGTGCTTCCCGAGGGACTAGCGGGAGGGCCGGTTGGGATGAGCAGTTCTTC.

CDR3 DNA: TGTGCCAGCAGTTACCTCGGCGGACCCAATGAGCAGTTCTTC. It yields the protein CASSYLGGPNEQFF. The J gene is TRBJ2-1, the V gene TRBV6-2 or TRBV6-3; D is undetermined. Trimming took 2 bases from V and 6 from J, leaving 11 bases between them. Germline V gene data show CDR1 as MNHEY and CDR2 as SVGEGT. The CDR3 is 14 amino acids.

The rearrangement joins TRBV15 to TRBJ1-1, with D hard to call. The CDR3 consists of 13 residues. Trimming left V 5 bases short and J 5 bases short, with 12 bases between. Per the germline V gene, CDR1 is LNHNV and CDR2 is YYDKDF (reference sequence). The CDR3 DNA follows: TGTGCCACCAGCGTAGGTGGCGGAACTGAAGCTTTCTTT. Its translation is CATSVGGGTEAFF.

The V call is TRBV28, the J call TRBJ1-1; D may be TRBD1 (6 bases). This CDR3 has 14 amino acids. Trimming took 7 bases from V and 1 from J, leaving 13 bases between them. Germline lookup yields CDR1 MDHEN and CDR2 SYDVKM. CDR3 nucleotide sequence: TGTGCCAGCACTCCTTCGACAGGGAACACTGAAGCTTTCTTT. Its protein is CASTPSTGNTEAFF.

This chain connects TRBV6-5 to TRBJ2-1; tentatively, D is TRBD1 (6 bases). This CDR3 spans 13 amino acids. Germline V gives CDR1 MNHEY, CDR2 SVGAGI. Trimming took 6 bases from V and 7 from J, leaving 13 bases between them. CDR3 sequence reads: CASRLGQLNEQFF. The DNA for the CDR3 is TGTGCCAGCAGGCTAGGACAGTTAAATGAGCAGTTCTTC.

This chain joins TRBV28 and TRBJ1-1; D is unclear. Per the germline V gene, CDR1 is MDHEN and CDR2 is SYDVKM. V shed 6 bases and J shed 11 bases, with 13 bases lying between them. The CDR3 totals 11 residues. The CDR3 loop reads CASSFTSRAFF. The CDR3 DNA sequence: TGTGCCAGCAGCTTTACCTCGAGGGCTTTCTTT.